This entry lists 21 T cell receptor beta chains sequenced from one sample in a study of blood T cell repertoires in COVID-19. Only in-frame clones appear in the TCRdb table, and some are missing; sequencing was by immunoSEQ multiplex PCR. The sample has hundreds of thousands of clones, approximately 90% seen once. The sample taken for sequencing was PBMCs or T cells enriched from blood (not recorded which). These receptors originate from a woman between 18 and 30 years old with acute COVID-19.

J is TRBJ2-5 and V is TRBV7-2; D ambiguous. Germline values: CDR1 SGHTA, CDR2 FQGNSA. Between the trimmed V and J ends, which lost 5 bases and 5 bases, there was a span of 6 bases. The CDR3 is made up of 11 amino acids. The CDR3 DNA reads TGTGCCAGCAGCATTGGCGAGACCCAGTACTTC. This gives the protein CASSIGETQYF.

The chain has TRBV7-8 and TRBJ1-2; the match to TRBD1 covers 7 bases. CDR1 is SGHVS, CDR2 FQNEAQ, per germline. With 2 bases clipped from V and 8 bases from J, the junction kept 14 bases outside the gene matches. The CDR3 runs to 16 residues. The CDR3 DNA sequence: TGTGCCAGCAGCTTATTTGATCCCCGGGACAGCGGCGGCTACACCTTC. Amino acid sequence: CASSLFDPRDSGGYTF.

The chain joins TRBV27 to TRBJ1-5; D not certain. Per the germline V gene, CDR1 is MNHEY and CDR2 is SMNVEV (reference sequence). This CDR3 region has 14 residues. V dropped 5 bases and J dropped 7 bases, with 15 bases sitting between them. The CDR3 reads CASSPSPNVQPQHF. The CDR3 coding sequence is TGTGCCAGCAGTCCTTCCCCTAATGTGCAGCCCCAGCATTTT.

The V and J genes are TRBV5-1 and TRBJ2-6; TRBD1 matches 7 bases. V lost 4 bases to trimming and J lost 0 bases; unmatched junction nucleotides: 1. Germline V gives CDR1 SGHRS, CDR2 YFSETQ. The CDR3 is made up of 15 amino acids. The CDR3 protein is CASSRDSSGANVLTF. The CDR3 DNA reads as TGCGCCAGCAGCCGGGACAGCTCTGGGGCCAACGTCCTGACTTTC.

This clone was observed a handful of times. For the CDR3, the DNA is TGTGCCAGCAGTTACCGGCGGTTCTACGAGCAGTACTTC. Residues: CASSYRRFYEQYF. This rearrangement joins TRBV6-5 to TRBJ2-7; D is ambiguous. CDR3 size: 13 residues. The V gene lost 2 bases and the J gene lost 3 bases, with 8 bases spanning the gap. Germline V gene data show CDR1 as MNHEY and CDR2 as SVGAGI.

The chain has TRBV15 and TRBJ1-2, with 7 positions matching TRBD1. J gave up 7 bases and V 5 bases, and 13 bases lay outside the gene matches. The V gene's germline CDR1 is LNHNV and CDR2 YYDKDF (reference sequence). This CDR3 has 15 residues. This CDR3 reads CATSQQQGRVGGYTF. CDR3 in DNA: TGTGCCACCAGCCAGCAACAGGGGCGGGTTGGTGGCTACACCTTC.

The rearrangement joins TRBV7-2 to TRBJ2-2; possibly TRBD1 for D (5 bases). With 1 base removed from V and 7 bases from J, the gap between germline ends came to 13 bases. CDR1 and CDR2 from the germline V gene are SGHTA and FQGNSA. This CDR3 comprises 15 residues. CDR3 sequence reads: CASSLVVGPSGELFF. The CDR3 region has the DNA TGTGCCAGCAGCTTAGTGGTGGGGCCGAGCGGGGAGCTGTTTTTT.

The rearrangement uses TRBV6-5 and TRBJ1-6; 9 bases align to TRBD1. In germline, CDR1 is MNHEY, CDR2 SVGAGI. Trimming removed 3 bases from V and 9 bases from J; junction bases left unmatched: 6. This CDR3 is 15 amino acids long. CDR3 bases: TGTGCCAGCAGTTATGGACAGGGGCTTGTTTCACCCCTCCACTTT. Translating it yields CASSYGQGLVSPLHF.

This clone was seen a few times. The chain has TRBV27 and TRBJ2-1, with a possible D match to TRBD2 (6 bases). CDR3 length: 14 amino acids. The ends were cut back, 8 bases at V and 0 bases at J, with 11 bases in the middle. Germline V CDR1 and CDR2: MNHEY, SMNVEV (reference sequence). CDR3 loop: CASAHGSSYNEQFF. The CDR3 DNA reads TGTGCCAGCGCACACGGGAGCTCCTACAATGAGCAGTTCTTC.

This rearrangement joins TRBV5-1 to TRBJ1-5; 7 bases match TRBD1. Trimming removed 2 bases from V and 4 bases from J; junction bases left unmatched: 3. This CDR3 region has 14 residues. Germline V gives CDR1 SGHRS, CDR2 YFSETQ. In DNA, the CDR3 is TGCGCCAGCAGCTTAGGGACAGCGAATCAGCCCCAGCATTTT. Its translation: CASSLGTANQPQHF. The whole variable domain, remainder taken from reference TRBV5-1 and TRBJ1-5, is KAGVTQTPRYLIKTRGQQVTLSCSPISGHRSVSWYQQTPGQGLQFLFEYFSETQRNKGNFPGRFSGRQFSNSRSEMNVSTLELGDSALYLCASSLGTANQPQHFGDGTRLSIL.

The CDR3: CASRSTANEKLFF. The CDR3 DNA sequence: TGTGCCAGCAGATCGACTGCGAATGAAAAACTGTTTTTT. This chain uses TRBV7-9 with TRBJ1-4, with D unclear. Germline CDR1 is SEHNR and CDR2 is FQNEAQ (reference sequence). V dropped 6 bases and J dropped 5 bases, with 10 bases sitting between them. This CDR3 is 13 amino acids long.

The rearrangement uses TRBV10-1 and TRBJ2-1; TRBD2 matches 12 bases. V gave up 3 bases and J gave up 7 bases; unmatched junction bases: 7. This CDR3 contains 16 residues. CDR1 and CDR2 from the germline V gene are WNHNN and SYGVQD (reference sequence). The CDR3 sequence is CASSDSSGRADNEQFF. The CDR3 region has the DNA TGCGCCAGCAGTGATTCTAGCGGGAGGGCCGATAATGAGCAGTTCTTC.

This chain joins TRBV30 and TRBJ2-3, with D perhaps TRBD2 (5 bases). CDR3 size: 13 residues. V gave up 0 bases and J gave up 7 bases, with 11 bases separating them. Germline V lookup: CDR1 GTSNPN, CDR2 SVGIG (reference sequence). In DNA, the CDR3 is TGTGCCTGGAGTGTACGGGCCGGGAATACGCAGTATTTT. It encodes CAWSVRAGNTQYF.

The chain combines TRBV18 with TRBJ2-1; 12 bases fit TRBD2. The germline V gene has CDR1 KGHSH and CDR2 LQKENI. CDR3 length: 18 amino acids. J gave up 9 bases and V 0 bases, and 12 bases lay outside the gene matches. The CDR3 here is CASSPPLPRLAGESEQFF. Here the CDR3 DNA reads TGTGCCAGCTCACCACCTCTGCCCAGACTAGCGGGAGAGAGTGAGCAGTTCTTC.

This sequence joins TRBV18 and TRBJ2-7, with 9 nucleotides matching TRBD1. CDR3 length: 15 amino acids. With 3 bases clipped from V and 4 bases from J, the junction kept 7 bases outside the gene matches. Germline values: CDR1 KGHSH, CDR2 LQKENI. CDR3 loop: CASSPPGQGLYEQYF. The CDR3 nucleotides read TGTGCCAGCTCACCCCCGGGACAGGGCCTATACGAGCAGTACTTC.

This clone was observed a single time. The J gene is TRBJ2-1, the V gene TRBV5-1; 9 positions agree with TRBD1. The CDR3 totals 14 residues. The V and J ends lost 5 bases and 7 bases, in that order; junction bases with no gene match: 7. Germline CDR1 SGHRS, CDR2 YFSETQ. This CDR3 is CASREQGAQNEQFF. CDR3 nucleotide sequence: TGCGCCAGCAGGGAACAGGGGGCGCAGAATGAGCAGTTCTTC.

A word on this clone: A read error likely explains this, since a far larger clone differs by one base. The V gene is TRBV27, the J gene TRBJ2-7; TRBD1 matches 7 bases. Germline lookup yields CDR1 MNHEY and CDR2 SMNVEV (reference sequence). The CDR3 extends over 13 amino acids. The ends lost 6 bases at V and 3 bases at J; junction bases unmatched: 5. The CDR3 DNA reads TGTGCCAGCAGCTTAGGGGACAGCTACGAGCAGTACTTC. Translated, it gives CASSLGDSYEQYF.

The gene calls are TRBV7-9 and TRBJ2-7; tentatively, D is TRBD1 (6 bases). CDR1 is SEHNR and CDR2 is FQNEAQ in the germline V gene (reference sequence). Trimming cost V 2 bases and J 0 bases, with 8 bases left between them. The CDR3 loop spans 14 amino acids. This chain's CDR3 is CASSLRTDSYEQYF. The CDR3 bases are TGTGCCAGCAGCTTACGGACAGACTCCTACGAGCAGTACTTC.

The J gene is TRBJ1-1, the V gene TRBV16; no definite D call. The V end was cut by 0 bases, the J end by 1 base, with 3 bases between. The CDR3 has 13 residues. Germline V lookup: CDR1 KGHSY, CDR2 FQNENV. The CDR3 DNA is TGTGCCAGCAGCCAATCCCAGAACACTGAAGCTTTCTTT. This gives the protein CASSQSQNTEAFF.

The rearrangement joins TRBV19 to TRBJ2-1, with D possibly TRBD2 on 6 matching bases. V lost 4 bases and J 6 bases, leaving 10 bases between the germline ends. The CDR3 runs 13 residues. Germline CDR1 reads LNHDA; CDR2 reads SQIVND (reference sequence). CDR3 loop: CASSTTRGNEQFF. The CDR3, as DNA: TGTGCCAGTAGTACGACTAGGGGCAATGAGCAGTTCTTC.

The CDR3 is CASSRLENTEAFF. CDR3 nucleotides: TGTGCCAGCAGCCGCCTAGAGAACACTGAAGCTTTCTTT. The genes are TRBV7-9 and TRBJ1-1; no firm D call. The V end was cut by 5 bases, the J end by 1 base, with 8 bases between. The CDR3 is 13 amino acids. Germline V gene data show CDR1 as SEHNR and CDR2 as FQNEAQ (reference sequence).